The TCR beta chain described here comes from a study of neurological immune-mediated disorders. The overall study: Of the approximately 35 patients who had multiple sclerosis, around 30 had the relapsing-remitting form and 3 had the secondary progressive form.

The team produced cDNA through 5'RACE using 10-nucleotide random UMIs. TCRdb fed the 5' RACE reads into MiXCR, producing one record per CDR3 protein. The sample holds about 46,000 distinct CDR3 sequences; 1.5% to 2% are singletons and the top ten take 2% to 2.5%. The J segment lost 5 bases and the V segment lost 3 bases, leaving 7 bases of the junction unmatched. The CDR3 covers 14 residues. CDR1 and CDR2 from the germline V gene are SGHRS and YFSETQ. Study outcomes and limitations: Expanded clones shared no identical CDR3 amino acid sequences across subjects, which suggested private TCR-beta repertoires in all groups. One cluster of related CDR3 sequences contained, by phylogenetic grouping, the repertoires of 18 of 34 multiple sclerosis patients and formed a possible signature.

The table lists this clonotype with many counts. Its antigen is currently unknown. The sequencing sample was made of PBMCs. The clonotype originates from a woman aged 40 to 49 with multiple sclerosis. The chain employs TRBV5-1 and TRBJ2-5; TRBD2 aligns across 7 bases. DNA for the CDR3: TGCGCCAGCAGCTCGGGCGGGGGAAAGGAGACCCAGTACTTC. It specifies CASSSGGGKETQYF.